This T cell receptor beta chain is drawn from a study of T cell responses to AZD1222 COVID-19 vaccine. Study-level findings and limits: Spike-specific TCR repertoires showed rising breadth and depth after two AZD1222 doses. At study baseline, merely roughly 6 AZD1222 recipients were seropositive.

Here immunoSEQ multiplex PCR was the method, and the copy in TCRdb shows in-frame clones only, minus some. The profile shows some 120,000 clones, 80% to 95% of them singletons. Points on this clone: The antigen is undetermined.

Here the sequenced sample was peripheral blood, taken on day 0 of MenACWY control vaccination. The TCR was taken from an adult in good health.

The CDR3 coding sequence is TGTGCCAGCTCACCGGGGACAGGGGATCAGCCCCAGCATTTT. Its protein is CASSPGTGDQPQHF. The V and J genes are TRBV18 and TRBJ1-5; 10 bases match TRBD1. The length of the CDR3 is 14 residues. Trimming took 3 bases from V and 5 from J; bases not matched to a gene: 1. CDR1 and CDR2 from the germline V gene are KGHSH and LQKENI.